What follows describes a single T cell receptor (beta chain). Its target is not known. The germline gene is not matched at one end of the junction; a read error may be the cause. These data come from a study of T cell clonotyping in hematopoietic cell transplantation. Overall study findings and caveats: At the given depth, recipient repertoires were over 95% de novo clonotypes.

Libraries were prepared by immunoSEQ multiplex PCR; TCRdb keeps only in-frame clonotypes and omits some of them. This sample has around 12,000 clones, with 80% to 95% found just once. Germline V gene lookup returns CDR1 SSHAT and CDR2 FNYEAQ (reference sequence). The CDR3 contains 16 residues. The sequencing input was peripheral blood mononuclear cells. The gene calls are TRBV7-7 and TRBJ2-5; D is undetermined. This clonotype was obtained from a woman between 45 and 65 years old in good health. Some clones in this sample may be carry-over from other donors' samples. The CDR3 reads CASSSPPPYQQLTQYF. The CDR3 DNA reads as TGTGCTAGCAGCTCGCCCCCCCCGTACCAACAACTGACCCAGTACTTC.